These 9 T cell receptor beta chains originate from one sample sequenced in a study of cytomegalovirus exposure and HLA in healthy donors. The PCR used 60 Vbeta and 13 Jbeta primers. The protocol was immunoSEQ multiplex PCR, while the TCRdb copy is restricted to in-frame clones and leaves out a portion. The sample lists 130,000 to 150,000 clones; 65% to 85% were seen once. The specimen was PBMCs. All receptors derive from a woman aged 40 to 55 in good health and CMV-seropositive.

This clone was observed a handful of times. The chain uses TRBV4-3 and TRBJ1-2; 7 bases are a match to TRBD1. After removal of 0 bases from V and 9 bases from J, the junction contained 7 bases not matched to a gene. The CDR3 has 14 residues. The V gene's germline CDR1 is LGHNA and CDR2 YSLEER. This CDR3 is CASSQDRTRGSYTF. The CDR3, as DNA: TGCGCCAGCAGCCAAGATCGGACCAGGGGGAGCTACACCTTC.

The chain combines TRBV10-3 with TRBJ2-1; TRBD1 aligns across 10 bases. This CDR3 has 12 residues. Germline lookup yields CDR1 ENHRY and CDR2 SYGVKD. The ends lost 10 bases at V and 8 bases at J; junction bases unmatched: 5. CDR3 in amino acids: CATGQGLDEQFF. For the CDR3, the DNA is TGTGCCACGGGACAGGGGTTGGATGAGCAGTTCTTC.

The gene calls are TRBV14 and TRBJ2-3, with TRBD2 matching over 14 bases. J gave up 11 bases and V 0 bases, and 7 bases lay outside the gene matches. Germline CDR1 is SGHDN and CDR2 is FVKESK. This CDR3 region has 16 residues. As DNA, the CDR3 is TGTGCCAGCAGCCAAGATATGGGACTAGCGGGAGCAGGGCAGTATTTT. Its translation: CASSQDMGLAGAGQYF.

The chain recombines TRBV5-8 with TRBJ2-1; 8 bases align to TRBD2. The J segment lost 2 bases and the V segment lost 1 base, leaving 2 bases of the junction unmatched. Germline V gene lookup returns CDR1 SGHTS and CDR2 YDEGEE. The CDR3 is made up of 15 amino acids. The CDR3 region is CASSLPGGPYNEQFF. CDR3 sequence (DNA): TGTGCCAGCAGCTTGCCGGGAGGGCCCTACAATGAGCAGTTCTTC.

About this clone: This CDR3 is also generated by other DNA sequences in the sample. V gene TRBV5-1 combines with J gene TRBJ2-5; 11 positions match TRBD2. The CDR3 has 15 residues. After removal of 4 bases from V and 1 base from J, the junction contained 3 bases not matched to a gene. The germline V gene encodes CDR1 SGHRS and CDR2 YFSETQ. The CDR3 bases are TGCGCCAGCAGCAGGGGGACTAGCGGCCAAGAGACCCAGTACTTC. It specifies CASSRGTSGQETQYF.

The rearrangement joins TRBV11-2 to TRBJ2-2; D remains unclear. This CDR3 contains 12 residues. CDR1 and CDR2 from the germline V gene are SGHAT and FQNNGV. V shed 5 bases and J shed 6 bases, with 7 bases lying between them. CDR3 in amino acids: CASSPFPGELFF. Here the CDR3 DNA reads TGTGCCAGCAGCCCCTTCCCCGGGGAGCTGTTTTTT.

The chain has TRBV29-1 and TRBJ1-2, with 7 bases aligning to TRBD1. The CDR3 covers 12 residues. With V trimmed by 7 bases and J by 4 bases, 6 bases remained unmatched. Germline values: CDR1 SQVTM, CDR2 ANQGSEA. The DNA of the CDR3 is TGCAGCGCAGACAGGGACCTCTATGGCTACACCTTC. As protein: CSADRDLYGYTF.

This clone was counted a few times. The chain couples TRBV27 to TRBJ2-5; 7 bases are a match to TRBD2. This CDR3 spans 12 amino acids. The V gene end was trimmed by 8 bases and the J gene end by 7 bases; junction bases not matched to a gene: 7. Germline V CDR1 and CDR2: MNHEY, SMNVEV (reference sequence). The CDR3 region is CASGRGDGTQYF. Written as DNA, the CDR3 is TGTGCCAGCGGGAGGGGTGATGGGACCCAGTACTTC.

The J gene is TRBJ2-5, the V gene TRBV7-2; the D gene is possibly TRBD2 (6 bases). V shed 1 base and J shed 5 bases, with 11 bases lying between them. The CDR3 sequence is 14 residues long. Germline V gives CDR1 SGHTA, CDR2 FQGNSA. This CDR3 reads CASSLGVLAETQYF. In DNA, the CDR3 is TGTGCCAGCAGCTTAGGCGTACTAGCTGAGACCCAGTACTTC.